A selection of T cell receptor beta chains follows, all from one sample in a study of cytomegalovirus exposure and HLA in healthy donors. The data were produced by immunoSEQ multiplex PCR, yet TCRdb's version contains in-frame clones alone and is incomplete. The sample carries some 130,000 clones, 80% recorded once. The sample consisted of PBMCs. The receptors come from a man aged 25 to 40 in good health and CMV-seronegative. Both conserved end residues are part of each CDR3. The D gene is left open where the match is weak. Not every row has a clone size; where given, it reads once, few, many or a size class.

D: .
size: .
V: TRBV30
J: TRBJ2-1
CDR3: CAWSRGNYNEQFF
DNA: TGTGCCTGGAGTCGGGGGAATTACAATGAGCAGTTCTTC

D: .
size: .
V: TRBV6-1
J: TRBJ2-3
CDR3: CASSPLFESTDTQYF
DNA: TGTGCCAGCAGTCCCCTATTCGAAAGCACAGATACGCAGTATTTT

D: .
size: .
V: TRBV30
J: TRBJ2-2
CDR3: CAWSVKNTGELFF
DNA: TGTGCCTGGAGTGTTAAAAACACCGGGGAGCTGTTTTTT

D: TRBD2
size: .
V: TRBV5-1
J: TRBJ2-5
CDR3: CASSLALLAAPQETQYF
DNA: TGCGCCAGCAGCTTGGCCCTACTAGCGGCACCCCAAGAGACCCAGTACTTC

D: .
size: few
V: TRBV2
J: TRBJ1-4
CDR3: CATRGQAYEKLFF
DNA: TGTGCCACCCGCGGGCAAGCGTATGAAAAACTGTTTTTT

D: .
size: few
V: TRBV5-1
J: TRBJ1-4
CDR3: CASSTGTTNEKLFF
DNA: TGCGCCAGCAGCACCGGGACAACTAATGAAAAACTGTTTTTT

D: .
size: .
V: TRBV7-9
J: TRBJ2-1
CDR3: CASIAGTNSYNEQFF
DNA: TGTGCCAGCATCGCCGGGACAAACTCCTACAATGAGCAGTTCTTC

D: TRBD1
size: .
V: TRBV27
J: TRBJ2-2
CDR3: CASSSTGGLNTGELFF
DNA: TGTGCCAGCAGTTCTACAGGGGGCCTGAACACCGGGGAGCTGTTTTTT

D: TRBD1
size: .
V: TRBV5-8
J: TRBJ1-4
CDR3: CASSRGTAGNEKLFF
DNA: TGTGCCAGCAGCCGCGGGACAGCGGGTAATGAAAAACTGTTTTTT

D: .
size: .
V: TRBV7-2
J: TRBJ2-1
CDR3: CASSLLGSEDEQFF
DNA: TGTGCCAGCAGCTTATTGGGGTCGGAGGATGAGCAGTTCTTC

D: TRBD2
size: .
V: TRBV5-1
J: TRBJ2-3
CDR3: CASSLASGGGTQYF
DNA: TGCGCCAGCAGCTTGGCTAGCGGGGGAGGAACGCAGTATTTT

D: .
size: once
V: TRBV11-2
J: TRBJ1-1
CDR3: CASSLDQGIGEAFF
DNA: TGTGCCAGCAGCTTAGACCAGGGCATTGGTGAAGCTTTCTTT

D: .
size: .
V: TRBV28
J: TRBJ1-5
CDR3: CASSLREQPQHF
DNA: TGTGCCAGCAGTTTACGGGAGCAGCCCCAGCATTTT

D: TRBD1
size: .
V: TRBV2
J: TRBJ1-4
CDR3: CASSADRGANEKLFF
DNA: TGTGCCAGCAGTGCCGACAGGGGAGCGAATGAAAAACTGTTTTTT

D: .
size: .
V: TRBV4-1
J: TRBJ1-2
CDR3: CASSQGSGTNYGYTF
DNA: TGCGCCAGCAGCCAAGGCTCGGGTACTAACTATGGCTACACCTTC

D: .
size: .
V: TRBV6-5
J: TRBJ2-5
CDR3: CASSYSPNAWETQYF
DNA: TGTGCCAGCAGTTACTCACCTAATGCATGGGAGACCCAGTACTTC

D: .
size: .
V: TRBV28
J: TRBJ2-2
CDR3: CASVHSTGELFF
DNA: TGTGCCAGCGTTCACAGCACCGGGGAGCTGTTTTTT

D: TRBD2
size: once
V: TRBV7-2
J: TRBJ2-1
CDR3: CASSLYGTGTSSREQFF
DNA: TGTGCCAGCAGCCTATATGGAACCGGGACTAGCTCGCGTGAGCAGTTCTTC

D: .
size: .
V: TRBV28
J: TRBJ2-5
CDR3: CASSGQRTETQYF
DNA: TGTGCCAGCAGTGGCCAGCGGACGGAGACCCAGTACTTC

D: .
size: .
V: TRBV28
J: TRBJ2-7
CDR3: CASSPGGYEQYF
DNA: TGTGCCAGCAGCCCTGGCGGGTACGAGCAGTACTTC

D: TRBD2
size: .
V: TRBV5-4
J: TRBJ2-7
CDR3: CASSSSGGGNYEQYF
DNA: TGTGCCAGCAGCTCAAGCGGGGGAGGAAACTACGAGCAGTACTTC

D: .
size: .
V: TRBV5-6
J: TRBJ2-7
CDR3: CASRTRRRGEYEQYF
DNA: TGTGCCAGCAGAACCCGGAGGAGGGGAGAATACGAGCAGTACTTC

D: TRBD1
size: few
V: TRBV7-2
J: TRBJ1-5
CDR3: CASSLAGGGQPQHF
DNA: TGTGCCAGCAGCTTAGCAGGGGGCGGCCAGCCCCAGCATTTT

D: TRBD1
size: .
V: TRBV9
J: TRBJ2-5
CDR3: CASSDTGGPETQYF
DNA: TGTGCCAGCAGCGATACAGGGGGCCCTGAGACCCAGTACTTC